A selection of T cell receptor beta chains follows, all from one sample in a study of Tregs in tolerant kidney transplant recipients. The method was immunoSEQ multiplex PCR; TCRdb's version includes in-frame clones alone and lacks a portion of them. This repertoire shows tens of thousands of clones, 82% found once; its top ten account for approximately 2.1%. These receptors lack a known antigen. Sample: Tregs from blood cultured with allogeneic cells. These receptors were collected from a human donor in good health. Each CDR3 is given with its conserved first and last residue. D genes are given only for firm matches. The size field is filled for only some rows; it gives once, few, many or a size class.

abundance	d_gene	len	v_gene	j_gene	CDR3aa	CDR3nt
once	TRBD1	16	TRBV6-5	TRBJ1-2	CASSYRLTGGIGGYTF	TGTGCCAGCAGTTATCGGCTGACAGGGGGCATCGGTGGCTACACCTTC
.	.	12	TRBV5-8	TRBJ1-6	CASSPPNSPLHF	TGTGCCAGCAGCCCTCCTAATTCACCCCTCCACTTT
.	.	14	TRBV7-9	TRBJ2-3	CASSLVRSADTQYF	TGTGCCAGCAGCTTAGTGCGTTCGGCAGATACGCAGTATTTT
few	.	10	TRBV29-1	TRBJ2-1	CSGGHNEQFF	TGCAGCGGCGGGCATAATGAGCAGTTCTTC
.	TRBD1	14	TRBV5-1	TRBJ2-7	CASSLGTGVGEQYF	TGCGCCAGCTCCCTTGGGACAGGGGTCGGGGAGCAGTACTTC
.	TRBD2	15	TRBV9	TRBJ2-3	CASSVVMGGADTQYF	TGTGCCAGCAGCGTAGTGATGGGAGGGGCAGATACGCAGTATTTT
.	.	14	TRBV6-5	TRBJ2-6	CASSSLPGANVLTF	TGTGCCAGCAGCAGTCTTCCTGGGGCCAACGTCCTGACTTTC
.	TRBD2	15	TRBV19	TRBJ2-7	CASSTGLAASYEQYF	TGTGCCAGTAGTACGGGACTAGCGGCCTCCTACGAGCAGTACTTC
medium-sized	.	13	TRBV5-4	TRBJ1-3	CASSLLRENTIYF	TGTGCCAGCAGCTTGTTACGTGAAAACACCATATATTTT
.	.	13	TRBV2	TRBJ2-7	CASRPDGTSGLQF	TGTGCCAGCAGGCCGGATGGGACCTCTGGCTTACAGTTC
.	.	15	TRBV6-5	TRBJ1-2	CASSWTPRGHYGYTF	TGTGCCAGCAGTTGGACACCCAGGGGACACTATGGCTACACCTTC
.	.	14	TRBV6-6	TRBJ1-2	CASSYRSDSYGYTF	TGTGCCAGCAGTTACCGCTCGGACAGCTATGGCTACACCTTC
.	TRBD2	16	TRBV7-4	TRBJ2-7	CASSETRGRVLYEQYF	TGTGCCAGCAGCGAGACCCGCGGGAGGGTTCTCTACGAGCAGTACTTC
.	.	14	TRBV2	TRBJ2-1	CASKERRLSNEQFF	TGTGCCAGCAAGGAGAGGCGCCTTTCCAATGAGCAGTTCTTC
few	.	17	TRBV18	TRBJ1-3	CASSPTGSGSSGNTIYF	TGTGCCAGCTCACCGACCGGTAGCGGCAGCTCTGGAAACACCATATATTTT
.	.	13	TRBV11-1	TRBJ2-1	CASSLRVSDEQFF	TGTGCCAGCAGCTTGCGAGTTTCGGATGAGCAGTTCTTC
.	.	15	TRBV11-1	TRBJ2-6	CASKAGFSGANVLTF	TGTGCCAGCAAGGCCGGGTTCTCTGGGGCCAACGTCCTGACTTTC
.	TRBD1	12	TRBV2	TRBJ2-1	CASRTGAGEQFF	TGTGCCAGCAGAACAGGGGCCGGTGAGCAGTTCTTC
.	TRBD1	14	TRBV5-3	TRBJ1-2	CASSNRGPLYGYTF	TGTGCCAGCAGCAACAGGGGGCCCCTCTATGGCTACACCTTC
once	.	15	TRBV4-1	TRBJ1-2	CASSQDPRLRRGYTF	TGCGCCAGCAGCCAAGACCCTCGGCTTCGGCGAGGCTACACCTTC
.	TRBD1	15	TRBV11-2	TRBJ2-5	CASSPTGATRETQYF	TGTGCCAGCAGCCCGACAGGGGCTACGAGGGAGACCCAGTACTTC
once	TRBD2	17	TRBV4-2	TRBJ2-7	CASSQDLRGGRESQQYF	TGTGCCAGCAGCCAAGATCTTCGGGGAGGGAGGGAAAGCCAGCAGTACTTC
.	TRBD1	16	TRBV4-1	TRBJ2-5	CASSQDIHRGRETQYF	TGCGCCAGCAGCCAAGATATACACAGGGGGCGAGAGACCCAGTACTTC
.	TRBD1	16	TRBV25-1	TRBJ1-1	CASKRDRGGLNTEAFF	TGTGCCAGCAAGAGGGACAGGGGGGGACTAAACACTGAAGCTTTCTTT
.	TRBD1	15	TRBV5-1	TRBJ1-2	CASSFRTGPLYGYTF	TGCGCCAGCAGCTTTCGGACAGGGCCACTCTATGGCTACACCTTC
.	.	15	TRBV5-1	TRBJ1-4	CASSLAAGTNEKLFF	TGCGCCAGCAGCTTGGCGGCAGGAACTAATGAAAAACTGTTTTTT
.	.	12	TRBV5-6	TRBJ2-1	CASSLKGWEQFF	TGTGCCAGCAGCTTGAAAGGATGGGAGCAGTTCTTC
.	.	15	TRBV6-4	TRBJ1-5	CASSEWLRGNQPQHF	TGTGCCAGCAGTGAGTGGCTTCGGGGCAATCAGCCCCAGCATTTT
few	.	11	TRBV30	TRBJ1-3	CAASRGDTIYF	TGTGCCGCCTCTCGGGGAGACACCATATATTTT
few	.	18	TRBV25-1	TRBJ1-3	CASSKAFFRGVYGNTIYF	TGTGCCAGCAGTAAAGCTTTCTTCCGGGGGGTCTATGGAAACACCATATATTTT
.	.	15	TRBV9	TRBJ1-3	CASSPQGPSGNTIYF	TGTGCCAGCAGCCCCCAGGGGCCGTCTGGAAACACCATATATTTT
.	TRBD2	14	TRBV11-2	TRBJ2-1	CASSSGLAKGRQFF	TGTGCCAGCAGCTCTGGACTAGCAAAGGGTAGGCAGTTCTTC
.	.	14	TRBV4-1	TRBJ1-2	CASSQSPRAYGYTF	TGCGCCAGCAGCCAGTCCCCCAGGGCCTATGGCTACACCTTC
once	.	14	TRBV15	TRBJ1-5	CATSRGYSNQPQHF	TGTGCCACCAGCAGAGGCTATAGCAATCAGCCCCAGCATTTT
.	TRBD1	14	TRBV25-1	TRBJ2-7	CASSVSGTGGEQYF	TGTGCCAGCAGTGTTTCCGGGACAGGGGGCGAGCAGTACTTC
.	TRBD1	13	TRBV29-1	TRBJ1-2	CSVGQGRNYGYTF	TGCAGCGTTGGACAGGGGAGGAACTATGGCTACACCTTC
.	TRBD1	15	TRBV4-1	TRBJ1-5	CASSQEDRVGQPQHF	TGCGCCAGCAGCCAAGAAGACAGGGTTGGTCAGCCCCAGCATTTT
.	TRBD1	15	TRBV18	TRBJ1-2	CASSQYGQGLYGYTF	TGTGCCAGCTCTCAGTACGGACAGGGCCTTTATGGCTACACCTTC
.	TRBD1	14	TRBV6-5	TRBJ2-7	CASSRPGQPYEQYF	TGTGCCAGCAGTAGACCGGGACAGCCCTACGAGCAGTACTTC
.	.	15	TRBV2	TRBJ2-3	CASSGTPASTDTQYF	TGTGCCAGCAGCGGGACGCCCGCTAGCACAGATACGCAGTATTTT
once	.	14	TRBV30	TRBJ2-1	CAWSGGRTYNEQFF	TGTGCCTGGAGTGGAGGGAGAACCTACAATGAGCAGTTCTTC
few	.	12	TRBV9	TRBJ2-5	CASSVGAGTQYF	TGTGCCAGCAGCGTGGGGGCAGGGACCCAGTACTTC
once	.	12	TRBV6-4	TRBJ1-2	CASSEPGLPPTF	TGTGCCAGCAGTGAGCCGGGACTTCCCCCTACCTTC
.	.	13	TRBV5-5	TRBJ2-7	CASSFPGRYEQYF	TGTGCCAGCAGCTTTCCGGGGCGCTACGAGCAGTACTTC
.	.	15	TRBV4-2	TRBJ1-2	CASSQDQGVGGGYTF	TGTGCCAGCAGCCAAGACCAGGGAGTGGGCGGTGGCTACACCTTC
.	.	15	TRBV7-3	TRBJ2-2	CASSSRPLGTGELFF	TGTGCCAGCAGCTCCCGACCCCTGGGGACCGGGGAGCTGTTTTTT
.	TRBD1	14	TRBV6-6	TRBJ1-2	CASSLPDRERGYTF	TGTGCCAGCAGTTTACCGGACAGGGAACGTGGCTACACCTTC
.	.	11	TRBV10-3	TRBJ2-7	CASRHSHEQYF	TGTGCCTCACGACATTCCCACGAGCAGTACTTC